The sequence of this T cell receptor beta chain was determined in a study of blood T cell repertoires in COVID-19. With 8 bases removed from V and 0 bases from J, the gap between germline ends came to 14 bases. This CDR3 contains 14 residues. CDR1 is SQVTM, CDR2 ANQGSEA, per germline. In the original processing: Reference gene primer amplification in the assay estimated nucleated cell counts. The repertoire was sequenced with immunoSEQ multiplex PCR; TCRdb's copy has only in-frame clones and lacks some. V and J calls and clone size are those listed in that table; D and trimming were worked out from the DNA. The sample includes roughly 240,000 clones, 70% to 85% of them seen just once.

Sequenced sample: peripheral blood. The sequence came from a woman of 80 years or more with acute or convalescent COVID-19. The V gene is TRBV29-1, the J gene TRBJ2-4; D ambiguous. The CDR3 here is CSFPRVVAKNIQYF. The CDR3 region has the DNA TGCAGCTTCCCGAGAGTGGTAGCCAAAAACATTCAGTACTTC.